This is a list of T cell receptor beta chains from one sample in a study of CD8+ T cells in alopecia areata. The method was immunoSEQ multiplex PCR; TCRdb's version includes in-frame clones alone and lacks a portion of them. This table holds about 37,000 clones, roughly 53% found once. The sample was CD4+ Tregs sorted from blood. The receptors derive from a human donor with alopecia areata. Both conserved end residues are part of each CDR3. D genes are given only for firm matches. Not all rows give a size; the values are once, few, many and, for expanded clones, a class.

v_call,clone_size,d_call,j_call,cdr3_nt,cdr3_aa
TRBV27,NA,NA,TRBJ1-3,TGTGCCAGCCGGCCGGGCGCGAGTGGAAACACCATATATTTT,CASRPGASGNTIYF
TRBV2,few,TRBD2,TRBJ2-7,TGTGCCACGCGAGCCGGGACTAGCGGGATCTACGAGCAGTACTTC,CATRAGTSGIYEQYF
TRBV19,few,NA,TRBJ1-2,TGTGCCAGTAGTATGAACAGGAACTATGGCTACACCTTC,CASSMNRNYGYTF
TRBV7-2,NA,NA,TRBJ2-1,TGTGCCAGCAGCTTATACGTGGGGCGGAGCTCCTACAATGAGCAGTTCTTC,CASSLYVGRSSYNEQFF
TRBV5-1,NA,TRBD2,TRBJ2-1,TGCGCCACCCGCCCGACTAGCGGGGGTCTTCGCTCCTACAATGAGCAGTTCTTC,CATRPTSGGLRSYNEQFF
TRBV11-2,NA,NA,TRBJ2-1,TGTGCCAGCAGCTTAGCCCTACAGCGAGGCGGTCCGCAGTTCTTC,CASSLALQRGGPQFF
TRBV30,NA,NA,TRBJ1-3,TGTGCCTGGAGTGTCAAGGGCTCTGGAAACACCATATATTTT,CAWSVKGSGNTIYF
TRBV20-1,NA,NA,TRBJ1-6,TGCAGTGCTAGAGATCAGGGAATCAGGCACTTT,CSARDQGIRHF
TRBV4-3,once,NA,TRBJ1-3,TGCGCCAGCAGCCAAGGACAGATCTCTGGAAACACCATATATTTT,CASSQGQISGNTIYF
TRBV9,few,NA,TRBJ2-7,TGTGCCAGCAGCCCCCGGGACACCGCCTACGAGCAGTACTTC,CASSPRDTAYEQYF
TRBV4-3,NA,NA,TRBJ1-1,TGCGCCAGCAGCCAAGATCGTGCGGGGACTAGCCCTGAAGCTTTCTTT,CASSQDRAGTSPEAFF
TRBV4-2,NA,NA,TRBJ2-7,TGTGCCAGCAGCCGAGTCGGGACTTCCACTTCCTACGAGCAGTACTTC,CASSRVGTSTSYEQYF